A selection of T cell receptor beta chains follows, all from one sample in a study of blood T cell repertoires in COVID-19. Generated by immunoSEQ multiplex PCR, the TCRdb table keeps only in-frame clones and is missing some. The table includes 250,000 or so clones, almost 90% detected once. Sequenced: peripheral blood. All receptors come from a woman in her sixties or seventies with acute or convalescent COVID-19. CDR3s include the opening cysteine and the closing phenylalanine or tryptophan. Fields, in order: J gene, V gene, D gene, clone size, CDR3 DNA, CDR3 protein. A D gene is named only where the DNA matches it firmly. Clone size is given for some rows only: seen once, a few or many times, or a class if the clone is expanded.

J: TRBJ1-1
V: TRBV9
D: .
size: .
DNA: TGTGCCAGCAGCGGACGCCAGGGTGCTAACACTGAAGCTTTCTTT
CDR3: CASSGRQGANTEAFF

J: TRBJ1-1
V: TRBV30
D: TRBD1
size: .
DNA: TGTGCCTGGAAAGACAGGGGATGGAACACTGAAGCTTTCTTT
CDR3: CAWKDRGWNTEAFF

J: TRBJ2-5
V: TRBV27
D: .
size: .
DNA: TGTGCCAGCAGTTTTCTCCCTAGAGGCGGGCAGACCCAGTACTTC
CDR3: CASSFLPRGGQTQYF

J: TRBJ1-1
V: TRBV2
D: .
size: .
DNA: TGTGCCAGCATCGACAGCTATTTTACTGAAGCTTTCTTT
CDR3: CASIDSYFTEAFF

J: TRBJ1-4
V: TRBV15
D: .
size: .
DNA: TGTGCCACCAGCAGAGATAGAACAACTAATGAAAAACTGTTTTTT
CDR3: CATSRDRTTNEKLFF

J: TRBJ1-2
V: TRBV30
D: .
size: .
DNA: TGTGCCTGGAGATTCAGGTCCAACTATGGCTACACCTTC
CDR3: CAWRFRSNYGYTF

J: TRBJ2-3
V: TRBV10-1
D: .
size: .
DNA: TGCGCCAGCAGTACCAGCGGAGTCCGGGATACGCAGTATTTT
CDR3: CASSTSGVRDTQYF

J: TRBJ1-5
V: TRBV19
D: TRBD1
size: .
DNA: TGTGCCAGTGATATAACAGGGGTTGGCAATCAGCCCCAGCATTTT
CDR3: CASDITGVGNQPQHF

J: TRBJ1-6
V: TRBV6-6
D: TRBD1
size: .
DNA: TGTGCCAGCAGACGTACAGGGGTCGGCTATAATTCACCCCTCCACTTT
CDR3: CASRRTGVGYNSPLHF

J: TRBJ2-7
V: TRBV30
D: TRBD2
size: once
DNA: TGTGCCTGGACCAAATCTAGCGGGAGGGCCCTTGGCTCCTACGAGCAGTACTTC
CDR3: CAWTKSSGRALGSYEQYF

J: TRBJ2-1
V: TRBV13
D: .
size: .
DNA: TGTGCCAGCAGCTTATCGCCCACCTTAAAGCAGGTGTTGGATGAGCAGTTCTTC
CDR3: CASSLSPTLKQVLDEQFF

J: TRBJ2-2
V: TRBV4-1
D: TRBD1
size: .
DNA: TGCGCCAGCAGCCAAGTTGGGACAGGGGACACCGGGGAGCTGTTTTTT
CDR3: CASSQVGTGDTGELFF

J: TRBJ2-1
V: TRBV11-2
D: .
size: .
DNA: TGTGCCAGCAGCTTAGTGAGGGGGACTGAGCAGTTCTTC
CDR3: CASSLVRGTEQFF